Here is one T cell receptor (beta chain) with its context. Measured with immunoSEQ multiplex PCR; TCRdb has only the in-frame clones, and not every one. The profile shows roughly 160,000 clones, 80% to 90% of them singletons. This sample is part of a study of blood T cell repertoires in COVID-19. The J segment lost 0 bases and the V segment lost 2 bases, leaving 9 bases of the junction unmatched. Looked up from germline, CDR1 is SGHRS and CDR2 is YFSETQ. This CDR3 is built from 19 residues. The TCR sequence derives from a man between 60 and 75 years old with acute or convalescent COVID-19. This chain uses TRBV5-1 with TRBJ2-6; 9 bases fit TRBD1. The sample taken for sequencing was peripheral blood. CDR3 nucleotides: TGCGCCAGCAGCTTTACCTGGGACAGGGCACGCTCTGGGGCCAACGTCCTGACTTTC. Its translation is CASSFTWDRARSGANVLTF.